This T cell receptor beta chain emerged from a study of blood T cell repertoires in COVID-19. Sequenced by immunoSEQ multiplex PCR; TCRdb stores in-frame clones only, minus some. In the table there are more than 150,000 clones, around 90% of which are singletons. The germline gives CDR1 LNHDA, CDR2 SQIVND (reference sequence). The ends lost 5 bases at V and 0 bases at J; junction bases unmatched: 9. The CDR3 contains 18 residues. This clone came up once. The source material was peripheral blood. The chain carries TRBV19 and TRBJ2-6; 8 bases are shared with TRBD1. The TCR originated in a man aged 50 to 60 with acute or convalescent COVID-19. DNA for the CDR3: TGTGCCAGTAGTCAACAGGGGGGCCCCCGCTCTGGGGCCAACGTCCTGACTTTC. Protein product: CASSQQGGPRSGANVLTF.